Sequencing of this T cell receptor (beta chain) was carried out in a study of cytomegalovirus exposure and HLA in healthy donors. Overall study results and limits: In vitro work confirmed that three CMV-associated chains recognize CMV antigens.

The protocol was immunoSEQ multiplex PCR, while the TCRdb copy is restricted to in-frame clones and leaves out a portion. This table has over 100,000 clones, about 90% appearing once. Among the 110 or so subjects of the validation cohort, separate from the roughly 670-subject first cohort, were the donors. Details on this clone: Its antigen is not identified.

Per the germline V gene, CDR1 is SGHTA and CDR2 is FQGNSA. The CDR3 has 13 residues. V gave up 1 base and J gave up 10 bases, with 13 bases separating them. Material for sequencing was PBMCs. This receptor was taken from a woman under 30 in good health and CMV-seronegative. The rearrangement uses TRBV7-2 and TRBJ1-2; D perhaps matches TRBD1 (5 bases). The CDR3: CASSLESGIVYTF. The CDR3 coding sequence is TGTGCCAGCAGCTTAGAATCAGGGATTGTCTACACCTTC. Supplemented by reference TRBV7-2 and TRBJ1-2, the full variable domain reads GAGVSQSPSNKVTEKGKDVELRCDPISGHTALYWYRQSLGQGLEFLIYFQGNSAPDKSGLPSDRFSAERTGGSVSTLTIQRTQQEDSAVYLCASSLESGIVYTFGSGTRLTVV.